One and the same sample provided the 5 T cell receptor beta chains below, sequenced in a study of cytotoxic CD8 clonotypes in ibrutinib-treated CLL. Libraries were prepared by immunoSEQ multiplex PCR; TCRdb keeps only in-frame clonotypes and omits some of them. Of 270,000 or so clones listed, approximately 76% are singletons. This specimen consisted of PBMCs, obtained at disease progression, from a patient treated with ibrutinib. All receptors derive from a human donor with chronic lymphocytic leukemia.

The chain is built from TRBV5-1 and TRBJ2-1; 7 positions agree with TRBD1. The trim removed 0 bases at V and 4 bases at J, leaving 4 bases unmatched. The CDR3 totals 15 residues. The germline V gene has CDR1 SGHRS and CDR2 YFSETQ. As DNA, the CDR3 is TGCGCCAGCAGCTTGGGGGCAGGGGGATACAATGAGCAGTTCTTC. Its protein product is CASSLGAGGYNEQFF.

This clone was counted between two and nine times. The gene calls are TRBV6-6 and TRBJ1-5, with D uncertain. In germline, CDR1 is MNHNY, CDR2 SVGAGI (reference sequence). The CDR3 is 15 amino acids. V lost 2 bases to trimming and J lost 2 bases, with 10 bases between them. CDR3 nucleotides: TGTGCCAGCAGTTACAGTTTTGGCGGCAATCAGCCCCAGCATTTT. This sequence encodes CASSYSFGGNQPQHF.

The chain combines TRBV12-2 with TRBJ2-2; the table calls TRBD1, which could not be checked here. TRBV12-2 is deemed a pseudogene. The CDR3 length is 14 residues. The CDR3 loop reads CASRSQKGTGELFF. The CDR3 DNA is TGTGCAAGTCGCTCCCAGAAGGGGACCGGGGAGCTGTTTTTT.

This rearrangement joins TRBV27 to TRBJ2-7, with TRBD1 matching 10 bases. Per germline, CDR1 MNHEY and CDR2 SMNVEV (reference sequence). J lost 4 bases, V lost 2 bases, and 11 bases had no gene match. CDR3 length: 17 residues. Here the CDR3 reads CASSLRSMTGGLYEQYF. The CDR3 DNA sequence: TGTGCCAGCAGTTTAAGATCAATGACAGGGGGCTTATACGAGCAGTACTTC.

The chain is built from TRBV18 and TRBJ2-7, with D tentatively TRBD2 (6 bases). V gave up 3 bases and J gave up 0 bases, with 9 bases separating them. The CDR3 totals 14 residues. Germline CDR1 and CDR2: KGHSH and LQKENI. The CDR3 sequence: CASSPRTISYEQYF. CDR3 in DNA: TGTGCCAGCTCACCTCGGACTATCTCCTACGAGCAGTACTTC. The entire variable domain, with the rest obtained from reference TRBV18 and TRBJ2-7, is as follows: NAGVMQNPRHLVRRRGQEARLRCSPMKGHSHVYWYRQLPEEGLKFMVYLQKENIIDESGMPKERFSAEFPKEGPSILRIQQVVRGDSAAYFCASSPRTISYEQYFGPGTRLTVT.